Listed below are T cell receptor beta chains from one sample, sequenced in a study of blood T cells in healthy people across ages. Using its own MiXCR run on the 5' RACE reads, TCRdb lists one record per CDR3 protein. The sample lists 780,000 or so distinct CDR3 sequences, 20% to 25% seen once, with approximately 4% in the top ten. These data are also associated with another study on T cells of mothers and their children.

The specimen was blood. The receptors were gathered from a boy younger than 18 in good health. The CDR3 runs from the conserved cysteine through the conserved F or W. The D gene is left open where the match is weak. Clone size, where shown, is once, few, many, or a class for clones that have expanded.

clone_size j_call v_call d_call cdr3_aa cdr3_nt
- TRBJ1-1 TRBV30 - CAWSADAYTEAFF TGTGCCTGGAGTGCAGATGCTTACACTGAAGCTTTCTTT
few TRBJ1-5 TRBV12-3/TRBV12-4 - CASSLNLPGQPQHF TGTGCCAGCAGTTTAAACTTGCCAGGTCAGCCCCAGCATTTT
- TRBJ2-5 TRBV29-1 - CSVEREAETQYF TGCAGCGTTGAAAGGGAGGCGGAGACCCAGTACTTC
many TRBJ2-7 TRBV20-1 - CSAQALDSISYYEQYF TGCAGTGCCCAAGCACTGGACAGTATAAGCTACTACGAGCAGTACTTC
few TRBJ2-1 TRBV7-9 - CASSLDQRDEQFF TGTGCCAGCAGCTTAGACCAGAGGGATGAGCAGTTCTTC
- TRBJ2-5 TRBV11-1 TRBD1 CASSLTGTGGGETQYF TGTGCCAGCAGCTTAACCGGGACAGGGGGAGGAGAGACCCAGTACTTC
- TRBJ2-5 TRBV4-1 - CASSQANRRVEETQYF TGCGCCAGCAGCCAAGCGAATCGCAGGGTTGAAGAGACCCAGTACTTC
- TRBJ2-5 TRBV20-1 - CSARDVYGLDVETQYF TGCAGTGCTAGAGACGTTTATGGCCTAGATGTGGAGACCCAGTACTTC
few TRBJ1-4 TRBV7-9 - CASSLALLRENEKLFF TGTGCCAGCAGCTTAGCGCTTCTAAGGGAGAATGAAAAACTGTTTTTT
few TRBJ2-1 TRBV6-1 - CASSERVSVLNEQFF TGTGCCAGCAGTGAACGGGTATCAGTACTCAATGAGCAGTTCTTC
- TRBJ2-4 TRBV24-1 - CATSDKLIQYF TGTGCCACCAGTGACAAACTCATTCAGTACTTC
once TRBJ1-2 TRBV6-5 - CASISNRRQENNYGYTF TGTGCCAGCATTTCGAACCGGAGACAGGAGAATAACTATGGCTACACCTTC
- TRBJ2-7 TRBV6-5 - CASSLGPWEQYF TGTGCCAGCAGTTTAGGCCCGTGGGAGCAGTACTTC
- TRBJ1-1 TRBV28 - CASSFRDTEAFF TGTGCCAGCAGTTTCAGGGACACTGAAGCTTTCTTT
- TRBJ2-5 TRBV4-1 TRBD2 CASSLGSGGLSPWEQYF TGCGCCAGCAGCCTGGGCAGCGGGGGCCTATCCCCTTGGGAGCAGTACTTC
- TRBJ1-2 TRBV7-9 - CASSFGGNGYTF TGTGCCAGCAGCTTTGGGGGGAATGGCTACACCTTC
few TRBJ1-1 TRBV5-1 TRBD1 CASSLGDSLVTEAFF TGCGCCAGCAGCTTGGGGGACAGTTTAGTCACTGAAGCTTTCTTT